The 28 T cell receptor beta chains below were found in one sample sequenced in a study of blood T cell repertoires in COVID-19 (dated by TCRdb to about 2020). The method behind the library was the immunoSEQ multiplex PCR assay. Imported from immuneACCESS, the table was reduced by TCRdb to in-frame sequences with V and J called. These copies leave out some clones; in studies compared against another copy, an unresolved V gene accounts for under half, and the cause of the remainder is not known. This sample comprises 190,000 or so clones, about 88% of them detected only once. The ten largest clones represent about 3% of the sample. The sequenced sample was peripheral blood. The receptor set was obtained from a man aged 35 to 55 with active or convalescent COVID-19.

This chain connects TRBV3-1 (or the pseudogene TRBV3-2) to TRBJ2-2; 10 bases fit TRBD1. Trimming removed 5 bases from V and 6 bases from J; junction bases left unmatched: 3. This CDR3 comprises 14 residues. Germline V lookup: CDR1 LGHDT, CDR2 YNNKEL (reference sequence). This CDR3 reads CASSLGTGAGELFF. Written as DNA, the CDR3 is TGTGCCAGCAGCTTAGGGACAGGGGCCGGGGAGCTGTTTTTT.

The chain joins TRBV6-4 to TRBJ1-2, with 9 bases identical to TRBD1. This CDR3 contains 16 residues. CDR1 MRHNA and CDR2 SNTAGT come from the germline V gene. J gave up 3 bases and V 1 base, and 6 bases lay outside the gene matches. CDR3 nucleotides: TGTGCCAGCAGTGACTACCGGGACAGGGAACACTATGGCTACACCTTC. Amino acid sequence: CASSDYRDREHYGYTF.

The CDR3 DNA reads as TGCGCCAGCAGCCAAAGTCCTAGCGGCACAGATACGCAGTATTTT. This codes for CASSQSPSGTDTQYF. The chain links TRBV4-3 to TRBJ2-3, with D possibly TRBD2 on 6 matching bases. Germline-derived CDR1 and CDR2 are LGHNA and YSLEER. The CDR3 covers 15 residues. V lost 2 bases, J lost 1 base, and 10 bases lay in between.

The J gene is TRBJ2-3, the V gene TRBV4-2; 12 nucleotides agree with TRBD2. The ends lost 4 bases at V and 2 bases at J; junction bases unmatched: 7. This CDR3 spans 17 amino acids. The germline gives CDR1 LGHNA, CDR2 YNFKEQ. CDR3 nucleotide sequence: TGTGCCAGCAGCCTACGACGACTAGCGGGAGACACAGATACGCAGTATTTT. Translation: CASSLRRLAGDTDTQYF.

The chain combines TRBV7-9 with TRBJ1-1; D not certain. V dropped 2 bases and J dropped 3 bases, with 10 bases sitting between them. The CDR3 covers 14 residues. Germline values: CDR1 SEHNR, CDR2 FQNEAQ (reference sequence). This chain's CDR3 is CASSLYSLDTEAFF. CDR3 DNA: TGTGCCAGCAGCTTATACAGCCTCGACACTGAAGCTTTCTTT.

This chain links TRBV5-1 with TRBJ1-1; 8 positions agree with TRBD1. CDR1 SGHRS and CDR2 YFSETQ come from the germline V gene. V shed 7 bases, J shed 1 base, and the junction held 9 bases outside the gene matches. The CDR3 is 15 residues long. DNA for the CDR3: TGCGCCAGCCTAGCCCTAACAGGGGGGAACACTGAAGCTTTCTTT. Amino acid sequence: CASLALTGGNTEAFF.

This chain links TRBV5-1 with TRBJ1-3; D perhaps matches TRBD1 (5 bases). The CDR3 runs 14 residues. Trimming pared 5 bases from V and 0 bases from J, leaving 9 bases between. Germline V gene data show CDR1 as SGHRS and CDR2 as YFSETQ. For the CDR3, the DNA is TGCGCCAGCAGGATACAGGACTCTGGAAACACCATATATTTT. It yields the protein CASRIQDSGNTIYF. Using reference TRBV5-1 and TRBJ1-3 for the parts outside the CDR3, the full variable domain is KAGVTQTPRYLIKTRGQQVTLSCSPISGHRSVSWYQQTPGQGLQFLFEYFSETQRNKGNFPGRFSGRQFSNSRSEMNVSTLELGDSALYLCASRIQDSGNTIYFGEGSWLTVV.

A note on this clone: This sample includes further DNA sequences coding for the same CDR3. The genes are TRBV19 and TRBJ2-5, with D perhaps TRBD2 (6 bases). CDR3 length: 13 amino acids. The ends were cut back, 3 bases at V and 5 bases at J, with 10 bases in the middle. The germline gives CDR1 LNHDA, CDR2 SQIVND (reference sequence). The CDR3 spells CASSIGGGETQYF. The CDR3 DNA follows: TGTGCCAGTAGTATCGGAGGAGGGGAGACCCAGTACTTC.

V gene TRBV4-1 combines with J gene TRBJ1-2, with D tentatively TRBD1 (5 bases). Per the germline V gene, CDR1 is MGHRA and CDR2 is YSYEKL. Between the trimmed V and J ends, which lost 0 bases and 5 bases, there was a span of 13 bases. The CDR3 contains 15 residues. CDR3 in amino acids: CASSQEGAEPYGYTF. CDR3 DNA sequence: TGCGCCAGCAGCCAAGAAGGGGCAGAGCCATATGGCTACACCTTC.

The V and J genes are TRBV7-9 and TRBJ2-1; D possibly corresponds to TRBD1 (6 bases). CDR1 SEHNR and CDR2 FQNEAQ come from the germline V gene (reference sequence). The CDR3 runs to 11 residues. V gave up 10 bases and J gave up 7 bases, with 11 bases separating them. This CDR3 is CATGQGNEQFF. The CDR3 nucleotides read TGTGCCACAGGGCAGGGGAATGAGCAGTTCTTC.

V usage is TRBV6-1 and J usage is TRBJ2-3; 8 positions match TRBD1. The V and J ends lost 1 base and 4 bases, in that order; junction bases with no gene match: 1. Germline values: CDR1 MNHNS, CDR2 SASEGT. This CDR3 contains 14 residues. The CDR3 here is CASSEGTGPDTQYF. CDR3 nucleotides: TGTGCCAGCAGTGAAGGGACAGGGCCAGATACGCAGTATTTT.

J is TRBJ2-1 and V is TRBV7-3; the match to TRBD1 covers 9 bases. Trimming took 5 bases from V and 4 from J; bases not matched to a gene: 6. The germline CDR1 and CDR2 sequences are SGHTA and FQGTGA. The CDR3 runs to 15 residues. CDR3 in amino acids: CASSPGDRAYNEQFF. The CDR3 bases are TGTGCCAGCAGCCCTGGGGACAGGGCTTACAATGAGCAGTTCTTC.

The V call is TRBV2, the J call TRBJ1-1, with 10 bases aligning to TRBD1. The trim removed 6 bases at V and 3 bases at J, leaving 10 bases unmatched. CDR1 and CDR2 (germline): SNHLY, FYNNEI. The CDR3 spans 16 residues. CDR3 region: CASRRDRGLPDTEAFF. CDR3 bases: TGTGCCAGCAGACGGGACAGGGGACTTCCCGACACTGAAGCTTTCTTT.

The rearrangement joins TRBV4-2 to TRBJ2-1; TRBD2 matches at 12 bases. The J segment lost 7 bases and the V segment lost 1 base, leaving 8 bases of the junction unmatched. The CDR3 runs to 17 residues. Germline assignment: CDR1 LGHNA and CDR2 YNFKEQ. Here the CDR3 reads CASSQVPLAGGQNEQFF. CDR3 DNA: TGTGCCAGCAGCCAAGTTCCGCTAGCGGGGGGGCAGAATGAGCAGTTCTTC.

This chain's CDR3 is CSASTGRNSPLHF. CDR3 in DNA: TGCAGCGCCTCGACAGGGAGGAATTCACCCCTCCACTTT. The chain carries TRBV29-1 and TRBJ1-6; TRBD1 agrees at 7 bases. This CDR3 contains 13 residues. The V and J ends lost 7 bases and 7 bases, in that order; junction bases with no gene match: 7. CDR1 and CDR2 from the germline V gene are SQVTM and ANQGSEA.

The V gene is TRBV24-1, the J gene TRBJ1-1; 7 nucleotides match TRBD1. The CDR3 loop spans 16 amino acids. The V and J ends lost 9 bases and 1 base, in that order; junction bases with no gene match: 13. Germline loops: CDR1 KGHDR, CDR2 SFDVKD. Written as DNA, the CDR3 is TGTGCCACCTCTGCCTCGGTAGGACAGGAGAACACTGAAGCTTTCTTT. Its protein product is CATSASVGQENTEAFF.

The sample holds a few counts of this clone. The chain recombines TRBV27 with TRBJ2-7; D is possibly TRBD1 (6 bases). The V and J ends lost 3 bases and 0 bases respectively, with 6 bases between them. This CDR3 has 13 residues. Germline lookup yields CDR1 MNHEY and CDR2 SMNVEV (reference sequence). This chain's CDR3 is CASSLTGSYEQYF. DNA of the CDR3: TGTGCCAGCAGTTTGACAGGCTCCTACGAGCAGTACTTC.

The V gene is TRBV7-2, the J gene TRBJ1-5, with 10 bases fitting TRBD1. V was clipped by 4 bases and J by 5 bases; unmatched bases: 5. The CDR3 totals 15 residues. Germline V lookup: CDR1 SGHTA, CDR2 FQGNSA. The CDR3 protein is CASSSRDRGDQPQHF. Written as DNA, the CDR3 is TGTGCCAGCAGCTCCCGGGACAGGGGAGATCAGCCCCAGCATTTT. Together with reference TRBV7-2 and TRBJ1-5, the CDR3 gives the full variable domain: GAGVSQSPSNKVTEKGKDVELRCDPISGHTALYWYRQSLGQGLEFLIYFQGNSAPDKSGLPSDRFSAERTGGSVSTLTIQRTQQEDSAVYLCASSSRDRGDQPQHFGDGTRLSIL.

CDR3 region: CASSLGSGQGADTEAFF. The CDR3 bases are TGTGCCAGCAGCTTGGGATCGGGACAGGGAGCGGACACTGAAGCTTTCTTT. The chain uses TRBV7-8 and TRBJ1-1; TRBD1 agrees at 9 bases. The junction had 11 bases not matched to a gene; V was cut back by 3 bases and J by 3 bases. From germline, CDR1 is SGHVS and CDR2 FQNEAQ. CDR3 length: 17 residues. The full variable domain, its missing parts supplied by reference TRBV7-8 and TRBJ1-1, is GAGVSQSPRYKVAKRGQDVALRCDPISGHVSLFWYQQALGQGPEFLTYFQNEAQLDKSGLPSDRFFAERPEGSVSTLKIQRTQQEDSAVYLCASSLGSGQGADTEAFFGQGTRLTVV.

The rearrangement uses TRBV19 and TRBJ2-1; 7 positions match TRBD1. The length of the CDR3 is 14 residues. V shed 2 bases and J 15 bases; nucleotides not matched to a gene: 13. Germline V gene lookup returns CDR1 LNHDA and CDR2 SQIVND (reference sequence). The CDR3 loop reads CASSIIPGQEISFF. The CDR3 DNA is TGTGCCAGTAGTATAATTCCCGGACAGGAGATATCGTTCTTC.

The V and J genes are TRBV5-8 and TRBJ1-1, with D perhaps TRBD1 (6 bases). The CDR3 consists of 14 residues. V was cut by 0 bases and J by 1 base, with 7 bases left in between. Germline-derived CDR1 and CDR2 are SGHTS and YDEGEE. The CDR3 DNA is TGTGCCAGCAGCTTGGGGGACAAGAACACTGAAGCTTTCTTT. It specifies CASSLGDKNTEAFF.

This rearrangement joins TRBV19 to TRBJ2-3, with 10 bases identical to TRBD2. Trimming cost V 5 bases and J 5 bases; bases outside gene matches: 7. Per the germline V gene, CDR1 is LNHDA and CDR2 is SQIVND (reference sequence). The CDR3 is 15 residues long. The CDR3 DNA reads TGTGCCAGTAGTGCTAGCGGGGGTATCATAGATACGCAGTATTTT. It encodes CASSASGGIIDTQYF.

V usage is TRBV19 and J usage is TRBJ1-5, with 8 bases that match TRBD1. The germline V gene encodes CDR1 LNHDA and CDR2 SQIVND (reference sequence). With 8 bases clipped from V and 4 bases from J, the junction kept 7 bases outside the gene matches. This CDR3 comprises 14 residues. Here the CDR3 reads CASCFDRGNQPQHF. The CDR3, as DNA: TGTGCCAGTTGTTTTGACAGGGGAAATCAGCCCCAGCATTTT.

The chain recombines TRBV19 with TRBJ1-5; a weak D match, TRBD1 (6 bases). The CDR3 loop spans 14 amino acids. The germline CDR1 and CDR2 sequences are LNHDA and SQIVND (reference sequence). Trimming shortened V by 6 bases and J by 1 base, and 10 bases separated the two germline ends. CDR3 nucleotide sequence: TGTGCCAGTAGCTCTCAGGGGAGCAATCAGCCCCAGCATTTT. Translating gives CASSSQGSNQPQHF. Combining the CDR3 with reference TRBV19 and TRBJ1-5 gives the whole variable domain DGGITQSPKYLFRKEGQNVTLSCEQNLNHDAMYWYRQDPGQGLRLIYYSQIVNDFQKGDIAEGYSVSREKKESFPLTVTSAQKNPTAFYLCASSSQGSNQPQHFGDGTRLSIL.

This clone was seen repeatedly, ten times or more. The J gene is TRBJ1-1, the V gene TRBV12-3 or TRBV12-4, with D perhaps matching TRBD1 (6 bases). CDR3 length: 13 residues. The V and J ends lost 6 bases and 9 bases respectively, with 17 bases between them. As DNA, the CDR3 is TGTGCCAGCAGACGGGGACACTTGTCACAAGCTTTCTTT. Its translation is CASRRGHLSQAFF.

CDR3 nucleotides: TGTGCCAGCAGCCAAGATCCCCCCCGGGGGGCGAATTCACCCCTCCACTTT. Protein: CASSQDPPRGANSPLHF. The chain links TRBV3-1 (or the pseudogene TRBV3-2) to TRBJ1-6, with a weak D call TRBD1 (6 bases). The V and J ends lost 0 bases and 7 bases respectively, with 16 bases between them. The CDR3 spans 17 residues. Germline CDR1 LGHDT, CDR2 YNNKEL (reference sequence).

V usage is TRBV11-2 and J usage is TRBJ2-2; D perhaps matches TRBD1 (5 bases). Germline CDR1 is SGHAT and CDR2 is FQNNGV. V lost 4 bases to trimming and J lost 3 bases, with 6 bases between them. The CDR3 runs to 13 residues. CDR3 in amino acids: CASSSTDTGELFF. The CDR3 DNA is TGTGCCAGCAGCTCGACAGACACCGGGGAGCTGTTTTTT. The variable domain in full, with the rest retrieved from reference TRBV11-2 and TRBJ2-2, is EAGVAQSPRYKIIEKRQSVAFWCNPISGHATLYWYQQILGQGPKLLIQFQNNGVVDDSQLPKDRFSAERLKGVDSTLKIQPAKLEDSAVYLCASSSTDTGELFFGEGSRLTVL.

The gene calls are TRBV7-9 and TRBJ2-3; D is perhaps TRBD1 (5 bases). CDR1 is SEHNR, CDR2 FQNEAQ, per germline (reference sequence). V lost 5 bases to trimming and J lost 2 bases, with 11 bases between them. The CDR3 totals 14 residues. CDR3 protein: CASSGWGTTDTQYF. Here the CDR3 DNA reads TGTGCCAGCAGCGGATGGGGCACCACAGATACGCAGTATTTT. Variable domain in full (rest from reference TRBV7-9 and TRBJ2-3): DTGVSQNPRHKITKRGQNVTFRCDPISEHNRLYWYRQTLGQGPEFLTYFQNEAQLEKSRLLSDRFSAERPKGSFSTLEIQRTEQGDSAMYLCASSGWGTTDTQYFGPGTRLTVL.